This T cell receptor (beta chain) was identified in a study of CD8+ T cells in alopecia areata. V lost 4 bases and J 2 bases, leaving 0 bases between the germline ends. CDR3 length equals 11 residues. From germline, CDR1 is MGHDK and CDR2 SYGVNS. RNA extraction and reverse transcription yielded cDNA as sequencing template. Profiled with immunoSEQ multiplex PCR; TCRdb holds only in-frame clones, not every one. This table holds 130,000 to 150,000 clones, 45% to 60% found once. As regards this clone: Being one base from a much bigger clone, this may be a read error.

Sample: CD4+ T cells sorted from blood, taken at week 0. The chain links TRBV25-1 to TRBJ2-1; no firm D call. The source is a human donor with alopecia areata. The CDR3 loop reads CASSAYNEQFF. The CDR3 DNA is TGTGCCAGCAGTGCCTACAATGAGCAGTTCTTC.